One and the same sample provided the 18 T cell receptor beta chains below, sequenced in a study of glioma-infiltrating T cells. TCR alpha and beta CDR3 regions were amplified from RNA using iRepertoire nested multiplex PCR. TCRdb fed the multiplex PCR reads into MiXCR, producing one record per CDR3 protein. In the table there are more than 100,000 distinct CDR3 sequences, about 30% of which are singletons. Sequenced: glioma tissue, nonneoplastic brain tissue, or PBMCs (not recorded which). The receptors were sampled from a human donor with low-grade glioma or glioblastoma, undergoing nonglioma brain surgery, or in good health (not recorded which).

This clonotype turned up a few times. The chain has TRBV29-1 and TRBJ1-5; D is undetermined. Germline loops: CDR1 SQVTM, CDR2 ANQGSEA. The CDR3 runs to 14 residues. The ends were cut back, 6 bases at V and 6 bases at J, with 18 bases in the middle. The CDR3 reads CSVPLPGSFQPQHF. For the CDR3, the DNA is TGCAGCGTCCCACTCCCGGGATCCTTTCAGCCCCAGCATTTT.

The chain links TRBV15 to TRBJ1-2; D gene unclear. In germline, CDR1 is LNHNV, CDR2 YYDKDF (reference sequence). Trimming removed 0 bases at V and 5 bases at J, with 7 bases between. The CDR3 has 13 amino acids. The CDR3 loop is CATSREALYGYTF. The CDR3 DNA is TGTGCCACCAGCAGAGAGGCGCTGTATGGCTACACCTTC.

This chain connects TRBV12-3 or TRBV12-4 to TRBJ1-1, with TRBD1 as a possible D gene (5 bases). This CDR3 contains 15 residues. Trimming removed 7 bases from V and 0 bases from J, with 15 bases in between. CDR3 DNA sequence: TGTGCCAGCACCCTCCGTCGGGGCATGAACACTGAAGCTTTCTTT. Translated, it gives CASTLRRGMNTEAFF.

This clonotype was detected many times. The chain links TRBV28 to TRBJ2-5; 8 positions agree with TRBD1. Per germline, CDR1 MDHEN and CDR2 SYDVKM. The V segment lost 4 bases and the J segment 4 bases; nucleotides outside the gene matches: 2. The CDR3 extends over 13 amino acids. Written as DNA, the CDR3 is TGTGCCAGCAGTTCAGGGGGCGGAGAGACCCAGTACTTC. It codes for CASSSGGGETQYF.

Worth noting for this clonotype: A much more abundant neighbour one base away suggests this may be a read error. The gene calls are TRBV7-2 and TRBJ2-7, with a weak D call TRBD2 (5 bases). This CDR3 region has 14 residues. Germline CDR1 reads SGHTA; CDR2 reads FQGNSA. Here the CDR3 reads CASGLAISDSTQYF. Written as DNA, the CDR3 is TGTGCCAGCGGCTTAGCGATATCCGACTCCACCCAGTACTTC.

Ten or more counts support this clonotype. The chain combines TRBV7-2 with TRBJ2-5, with D possibly being TRBD1 (6 bases). V lost 2 bases and J lost 5, with 12 bases in between. Germline loops: CDR1 SGHTA, CDR2 FQGNSA. CDR3 length equals 14 residues. CDR3 coding DNA: TGTGCCAGCAGCTTACGAGGGGGAAGTGAGACCCAGTACTTC. This encodes CASSLRGGSETQYF.

With regard to this clonotype: Since a much larger clone is just one base distant, this may be a read error. V usage is TRBV28 and J usage is TRBJ1-1, with D perhaps TRBD1 (5 bases). This CDR3 spans 17 amino acids. V lost 6 bases to trimming and J lost 1 base, with 21 bases between them. From germline, CDR1 is MDHEN and CDR2 SYDVKM. CDR3 region: CASSYKMGRDRNTEAFF. The DNA of the CDR3 is TGTGCCAGCAGCTATAAGATGGGGCGGGACCGGAACACTGAAGCTTTCTTT. The full variable domain, with the rest looked up from reference TRBV28 and TRBJ1-1, is DVKVTQSSRYLVKRTGEKVFLECVQDMDHENMFWYRQDPGLGLRLIYFSYDVKMKEKGDIPEGYSVSREKKERFSLILESASTNQTSMYLCASSYKMGRDRNTEAFFGQGTRLTVV.

This clonotype came up many times. The genes are TRBV7-2 and TRBJ2-2; D is perhaps TRBD1 (5 bases). The V end was cut by 2 bases, the J end by 2 bases, with 9 bases between. CDR3 length equals 15 residues. From germline, CDR1 is SGHTA and CDR2 FQGNSA. CDR3 loop: CASSLNGQNTGELFF. For the CDR3, the DNA is TGTGCCAGCAGCTTAAACGGACAAAACACCGGGGAGCTGTTTTTT.

A word on this clonotype: This clone may be a read error of a much larger clone one base away. V is TRBV7-7 and J is TRBJ1-4, with no clear D. In germline, CDR1 is SSHAT, CDR2 FNYEAQ (reference sequence). The CDR3 loop spans 15 amino acids. CDR3 bases: TGTGCTAGCAGCTTATCGGACGGGGAAGATGAAAAACTGTTTTTT. Translation: CASSLSDGEDEKLFF.

The chain uses TRBV6-6 and TRBJ1-3; D gene unclear. The CDR3 consists of 14 residues. Trimming pared 0 bases from V and 4 bases from J, leaving 7 bases between. Germline assignment: CDR1 MNHNY and CDR2 SVGAGI (reference sequence). CDR3 loop: CASSYSTGGNTIYF. Written as DNA, the CDR3 is TGTGCCAGCAGTTACTCGACCGGAGGAAACACCATATATTTT.

The chain carries TRBV12-3 or TRBV12-4 and TRBJ2-3, with TRBD2 matching 8 bases. This CDR3 is 17 amino acids long. V trimming: 6 bases; J trimming: 0 bases; junction bases outside the gene matches: 11. DNA for the CDR3: TGTGCCAGCAGACCTAGCCTAGCGGGTTCTAGCACAGATACGCAGTATTTT. Protein sequence: CASRPSLAGSSTDTQYF.

This clonotype was found many times. The V gene is TRBV19, the J gene TRBJ2-3; either TRBD1 or TRBD2 may supply D (6 bases each). V lost 7 bases and J lost 3, with 14 bases in between. Germline V CDR1 and CDR2: LNHDA, SQIVND (reference sequence). The CDR3 spans 14 residues. The CDR3 region is CASTRGGRTDTQYF. The CDR3, as DNA: TGTGCCAGTACCCGAGGGGGGAGGACAGATACGCAGTATTTT.

This clonotype was recorded at least ten times. This rearrangement joins TRBV6-1 to TRBJ2-1; TRBD2 aligns across 12 bases. J was trimmed by 4 bases and V by 5 bases; bases with no gene match: 18. Germline assignment: CDR1 MNHNS and CDR2 SASEGT. The CDR3 sequence is 20 residues long. This CDR3 is CASSPNLLAGGRLFYNEQFF. CDR3 DNA sequence: TGTGCCAGCAGTCCGAACCTACTAGCGGGGGGAAGACTTTTTTACAATGAGCAGTTCTTC.

At least ten counts were recorded for this clonotype. Here the CDR3 reads CSASPPDRIYGYTF. The CDR3, as DNA: TGCAGTGCTAGCCCCCCAGACAGAATCTATGGCTACACCTTC. The genes are TRBV20-1 and TRBJ1-2, with D possibly being TRBD1 (5 bases). V lost 3 bases to trimming and J lost 4 bases, with 15 bases between them. CDR3 length: 14 amino acids. Germline values: CDR1 DFQATT, CDR2 SNEGSKA (reference sequence).

This clonotype has a handful of counts. The chain carries TRBV28 and TRBJ2-6, with D perhaps given as TRBD1 or TRBD2 (6 bases each). This CDR3 is built from 20 residues. V lost 11 bases, J lost 0 bases, and 29 bases lay in between. The germline V gene encodes CDR1 MDHEN and CDR2 SYDVKM. DNA of the CDR3: TGTGCCGCCGGAGGCCCGGGGGCAATAGTAGTTGGCTCTGGGGCCAACGTCCTGACTTTC. It yields the protein CAAGGPGAIVVGSGANVLTF. Drawing the rest from reference TRBV28 and TRBJ2-6, the complete variable domain is DVKVTQSSRYLVKRTGEKVFLECVQDMDHENMFWYRQDPGLGLRLIYFSYDVKMKEKGDIPEGYSVSREKKERFSLILESASTNQTSMYLCAAGGPGAIVVGSGANVLTFGAGSRLTVL.

This clonotype was detected only a few times. One end of the junction fails to match germline, which may point to a read error. The rearrangement uses TRBV7-2 and TRBJ2-3; no reliable D call. Germline CDR1 is SGHTA and CDR2 is FQGNSA. This CDR3 is built from 15 residues. The CDR3 DNA reads TGTGCCAGCGGCTTAGGCCCTGGAGTCACAGATACGCAGTATTTT. It translates to CASGLGPGVTDTQYF.

This clonotype was counted ten times or more. Written as DNA, the CDR3 is TGCAGTGCTTCGCTCGGAGTGGGCAATCAGCCCCAGCATTTT. It is translated as CSASLGVGNQPQHF. J is TRBJ1-5 and V is TRBV20-1; D unresolved. The V gene lost 5 bases and the J gene lost 2 bases, with 13 bases spanning the gap. CDR3 length: 14 residues. Per germline, CDR1 DFQATT and CDR2 SNEGSKA (reference sequence).

This clonotype was seen ten or more times. V gene TRBV20-1 combines with J gene TRBJ1-2; D remains unclear. This CDR3 has 13 amino acids. CDR1 DFQATT and CDR2 SNEGSKA come from the germline V gene (reference sequence). V lost 6 bases, J lost 8 bases, and 19 bases lay in between. Here the CDR3 reads CSAPPGHQMGYTF. Written as DNA, the CDR3 is TGCAGTGCCCCTCCCGGGCATCAGATGGGCTACACCTTC.